One and the same sample provided the 3 T cell receptor beta chains below, sequenced in a study of cytomegalovirus exposure and HLA in healthy donors (dated 2017 in TCRdb). The library was produced with the immunoSEQ multiplex PCR assay. The multiplex PCR relied on a mix of 60 forward primers for TCR Vbeta segments and 13 reverse primers for TCR Jbeta segments. TCRdb stores this immuneACCESS table with in-frame sequences only. Part of the clones is absent; in the studies checked, under half of the shortfall reflects unresolved V genes, and no reason is known for the rest. For this sample, the table gives tens of thousands of clones. The ten largest clones take up 9.5% to 11% of the sample. Sequencing was done on a sample of PBMCs. These receptors originate from a woman between 50 and 59 years old in good health and CMV-seropositive.

This chain uses TRBV14 with TRBJ2-1; 7 nucleotides line up with TRBD2. The J segment lost 4 bases and the V segment lost 5 bases, leaving 14 bases of the junction unmatched. The CDR3 runs to 17 residues. The germline V gene has CDR1 SGHDN and CDR2 FVKESK. CDR3 in amino acids: CASSGRGETGHYNEQFF. Here the CDR3 DNA reads TGTGCCAGCAGCGGGAGGGGAGAGACGGGGCATTACAATGAGCAGTTCTTC. Full variable domain (remainder filled in from reference TRBV14 and TRBJ2-1): EAGVTQFPSHSVIEKGQTVTLRCDPISGHDNLYWYRRVMGKEIKFLLHFVKESKQDESGMPNNRFLAERTGGTYSTLKVQPAELEDSGVYFCASSGRGETGHYNEQFFGPGTRLTVL.

V is TRBV5-4 and J is TRBJ2-7, with D tentatively TRBD1 (5 bases). This CDR3 is built from 14 residues. Germline V gene sequence: CDR1 SGHNT, CDR2 YYREEE (reference sequence). The V end lost 0 bases, the J end lost 4 bases, and 11 bases lay between the germline ends. The CDR3 DNA reads as TGTGCCAGCAGCTTGGACCAAGGGGCTTACGAGCAGTACTTC. This encodes CASSLDQGAYEQYF.

The V and J genes are TRBV6-1 and TRBJ2-1; the match to TRBD1 covers 9 bases. The CDR3 is made up of 15 amino acids. The V segment lost 10 bases and the J segment 3 bases; nucleotides outside the gene matches: 10. Looked up from germline, CDR1 is MNHNS and CDR2 is SASEGT. The CDR3 region is CATSAGTGYYNEQFF. The CDR3 nucleotides read TGTGCCACCTCCGCAGGGACAGGGTACTACAATGAGCAGTTCTTC.